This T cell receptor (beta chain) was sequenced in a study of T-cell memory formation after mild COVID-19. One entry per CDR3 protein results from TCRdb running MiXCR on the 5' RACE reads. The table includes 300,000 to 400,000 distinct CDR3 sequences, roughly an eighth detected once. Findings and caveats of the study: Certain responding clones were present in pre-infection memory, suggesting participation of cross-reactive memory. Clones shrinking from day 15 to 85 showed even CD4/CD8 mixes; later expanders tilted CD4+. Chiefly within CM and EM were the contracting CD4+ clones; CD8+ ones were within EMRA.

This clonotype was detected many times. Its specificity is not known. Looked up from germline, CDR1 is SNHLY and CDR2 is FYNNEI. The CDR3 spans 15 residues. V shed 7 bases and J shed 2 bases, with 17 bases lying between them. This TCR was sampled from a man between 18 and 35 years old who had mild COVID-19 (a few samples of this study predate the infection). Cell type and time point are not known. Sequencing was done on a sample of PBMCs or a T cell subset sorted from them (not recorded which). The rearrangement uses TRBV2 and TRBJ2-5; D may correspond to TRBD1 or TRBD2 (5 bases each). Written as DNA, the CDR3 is TGTGCCAGCACTCGACCTTGGGACGGTCAAGAGACCCAGTACTTC. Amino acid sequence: CASTRPWDGQETQYF.